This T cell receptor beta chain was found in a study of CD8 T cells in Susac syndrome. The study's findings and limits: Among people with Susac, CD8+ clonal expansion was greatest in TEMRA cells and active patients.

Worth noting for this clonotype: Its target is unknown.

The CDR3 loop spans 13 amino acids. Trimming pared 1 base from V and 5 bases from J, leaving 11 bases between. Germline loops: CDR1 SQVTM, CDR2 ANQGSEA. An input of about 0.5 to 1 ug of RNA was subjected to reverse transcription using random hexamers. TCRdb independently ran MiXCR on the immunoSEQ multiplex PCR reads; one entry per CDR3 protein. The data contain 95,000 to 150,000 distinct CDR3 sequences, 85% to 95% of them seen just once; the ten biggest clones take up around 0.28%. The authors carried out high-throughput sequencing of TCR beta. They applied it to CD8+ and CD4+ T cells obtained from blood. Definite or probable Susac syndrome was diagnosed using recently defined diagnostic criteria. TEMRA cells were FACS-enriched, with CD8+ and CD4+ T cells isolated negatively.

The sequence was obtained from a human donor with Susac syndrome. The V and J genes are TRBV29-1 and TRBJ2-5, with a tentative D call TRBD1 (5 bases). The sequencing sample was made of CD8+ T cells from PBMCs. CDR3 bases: TGCAGCGTTGAAGGGGGCACGATGGAGACCCAGTACTTC. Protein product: CSVEGGTMETQYF.